This T cell receptor (beta chain) emerged from a study of monozygotic twins with inflammatory bowel disease. Study conclusions and caveats: With inverse Simpson as the measure, TCRbeta diversity was lower in IBD patients than in healthy co-twins. Among T cells, the various subtypes were not distinguishable. Support was absent for any single strong signal or clonotype linked to IBD.

Total RNA, at approximately 3,800 ng, went into every TCR library. TCRdb derives one entry per CDR3 protein from the 5' RACE reads, leaving out DNA. The sample's table shows more than 350,000 distinct CDR3 sequences. Germline-derived CDR1 and CDR2 are LNHDA and SQIVND (reference sequence). The CDR3 length is 15 residues. Of note for this clonotype: The antigen remains undetermined.

Material: blood. This chain uses TRBV19 with TRBJ1-1; TCRdb's D call, TRBD1, is unchecked because there is no DNA. The receptor's source is a human donor with ulcerative colitis or Crohn's disease, or a healthy co-twin of an affected twin (not recorded which). CDR3 amino acids: CASSTTGTATTEAFF.